This T cell receptor beta chain stems from a study of blood T cell repertoires in COVID-19. Libraries were prepared by immunoSEQ multiplex PCR; TCRdb keeps only in-frame clonotypes and omits some of them. Altogether about 210,000 clones are present, 84% being singletons, with the ten largest covering around 2.9%. Enrollees, 18 to 89 years old, lived in around 23 US areas. This CDR3 spans 12 amino acids. Germline CDR1 is MNHNY and CDR2 is SVGAGI (reference sequence). The trim removed 6 bases at V and 12 bases at J, leaving 7 bases unmatched. This clonotype was obtained from a woman in her twenties or thirties who had been exposed to COVID-19. The sequencing input was PBMCs or T cells enriched from blood (not recorded which). The chain has TRBV6-6 and TRBJ1-4; TRBD1 agrees at 7 bases. CDR3 loop: CASSPGQMELFF. CDR3 DNA sequence: TGTGCCAGCAGCCCGGGACAGATGGAACTGTTTTTT.